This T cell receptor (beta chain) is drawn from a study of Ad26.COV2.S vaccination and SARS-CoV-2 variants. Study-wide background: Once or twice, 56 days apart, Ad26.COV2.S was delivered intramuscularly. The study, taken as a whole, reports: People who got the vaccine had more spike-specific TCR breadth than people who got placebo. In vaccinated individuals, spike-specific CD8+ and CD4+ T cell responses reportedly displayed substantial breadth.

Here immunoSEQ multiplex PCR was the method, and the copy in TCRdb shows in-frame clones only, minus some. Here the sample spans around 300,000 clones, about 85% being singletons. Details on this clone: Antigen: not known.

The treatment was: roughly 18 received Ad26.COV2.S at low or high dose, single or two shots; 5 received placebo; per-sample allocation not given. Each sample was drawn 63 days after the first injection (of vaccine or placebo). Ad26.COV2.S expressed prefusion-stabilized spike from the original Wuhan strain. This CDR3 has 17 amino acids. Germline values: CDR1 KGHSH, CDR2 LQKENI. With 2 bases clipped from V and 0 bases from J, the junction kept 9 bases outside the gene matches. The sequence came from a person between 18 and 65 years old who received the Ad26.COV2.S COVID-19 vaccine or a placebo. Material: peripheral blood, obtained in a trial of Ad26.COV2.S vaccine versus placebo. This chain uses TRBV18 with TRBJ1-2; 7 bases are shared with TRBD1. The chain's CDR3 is CASSPSQDRWANYGYTF. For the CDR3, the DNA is TGTGCCAGCTCACCATCGCAGGACAGGTGGGCTAACTATGGCTACACCTTC. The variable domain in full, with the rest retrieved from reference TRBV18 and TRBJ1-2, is NAGVMQNPRHLVRRRGQEARLRCSPMKGHSHVYWYRQLPEEGLKFMVYLQKENIIDESGMPKERFSAEFPKEGPSILRIQQVVRGDSAAYFCASSPSQDRWANYGYTFGSGTRLTVV.